Detailed here is one T cell receptor (beta chain). Its binding antigen is unknown. No much larger clone exists at a distance of one base, and base qualities are not known. Collaborating institutions collected whole blood in K2EDTA tubes following their own protocols. For TCRbeta analysis, collaborators shipped samples as frozen whole blood, isolated PBMCs, or DNA extracted from either of those sample types. These data belong to a study of blood T cell repertoires in COVID-19 (dated by TCRdb to 2018 to 2020). Regarding the complete study: Collaborator samples came from the United States, Italy and Spain and covered acute and convalescent phases of COVID-19. The material from the prospective study consisted of cDNA or gDNA derived from T cells, B-cell-depleted T cells, or PBMCs. The dataset comprised deeply sampled blood TCRbeta repertoires from subjects exposed to, actively infected with, or recovered from COVID-19. A freely available public database, intended as a resource for researchers studying the immune response to SARS-CoV-2, is where the repertoires were released. Samples came from the ongoing ImmuneRACE study (first 160 participants) plus 1,254 subjects from 6 global collaborators. HLA class I and class II types, where available, came from metadata supplied by the sample provider rather than from assay-based typing. Nearly every sample came with metadata listing a de-identified subject ID, COVID-19 status, age in years and sex.

TCRbeta CDR3 regions were amplified from genomic DNA by means of the immunoSEQ Assay, a bias-controlled multiplex PCR. The original methods were these. The number of nucleated cells in each sample was estimated from the amplification of reference gene primers within the assay. Sequence reads were collapsed and filtered to measure the absolute abundance of every unique TCRbeta CDR3 rearrangement. For each sample, productive Simpson clonality was calculated by taking the square root of Simpson's diversity index across productive rearrangements. TCRdb limited this immuneACCESS table to in-frame rearrangements with V and J called. A share of clones is missing; checked studies link under half to unresolved V genes, and the rest is unexplained. V and J calls and clone size come straight from that table; D and trimming were deduced from the DNA. The sample yields 150,000 to 200,000 clones; over 80% were counted once. Of the sample, about a tenth falls within the top ten clones.

Including cysteine and phenylalanine, the CDR3 has 17 amino acids. Only CDR3 DNA is held: 51 bases, read in frame from base 1. A distance of 20 bases separates the germline ends of V and J, which lose 5 bases and 3 bases respectively. Via the germline V gene, CDR1 is SGHVS and CDR2 FNYEAQ. The full study reports these points: The quantity of clinical and demographic metadata differed by source and by participant and was supplied without curation.

The TCR sequence derives from an elderly woman with active or convalescent COVID-19. Sequencing was carried out using peripheral blood. The rearranged chain carries TRBV7-6 and TRBJ1-3; D gene: possibly TRBD1, on 6 matching bases. The CDR3 amino acid sequence is: CASSQGGALGSGNTIYF. The DNA is as follows: TGTGCCAGCAGCCAAGGGGGGGCACTTGGAAGTGGAAACACCATATATTTT.